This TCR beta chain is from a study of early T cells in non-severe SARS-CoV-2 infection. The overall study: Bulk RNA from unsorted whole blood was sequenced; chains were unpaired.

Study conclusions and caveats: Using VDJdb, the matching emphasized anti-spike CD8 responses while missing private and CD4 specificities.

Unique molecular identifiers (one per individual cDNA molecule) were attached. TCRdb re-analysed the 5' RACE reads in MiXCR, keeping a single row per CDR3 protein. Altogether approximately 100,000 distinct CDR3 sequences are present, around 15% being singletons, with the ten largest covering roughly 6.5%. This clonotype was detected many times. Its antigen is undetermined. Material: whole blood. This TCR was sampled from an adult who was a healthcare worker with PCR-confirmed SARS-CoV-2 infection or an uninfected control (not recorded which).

CDR3 sequence: CASSLTDRGLNYGYTF. The DNA of the CDR3 is TGTGCCAGCAGCCTAACAGACAGGGGGCTTAACTATGGCTACACCTTC. The chain is built from TRBV6-5 and TRBJ1-2, with 10 bases fitting TRBD1. CDR1 and CDR2 from the germline V gene are MNHEY and SVGAGI. The V and J ends lost 6 bases and 1 base, in that order; junction bases with no gene match: 8. CDR3 length equals 16 residues.